The rows below give T cell receptor beta chains drawn from one sample of a study of blood T cells in healthy people across ages. TCRdb called the 5' RACE reads again in MiXCR, with one record for every CDR3 protein. The sample lists fewer than 800,000 distinct CDR3 sequences, under 25% occurring once. Specimen: blood. Every receptor here comes from a man in his 70s in good health. CDR3s include the opening cysteine and the closing phenylalanine or tryptophan. Fields, in order: V gene, D gene, clone size, J gene, CDR3 DNA, CDR3 protein. A D gene is named only where the DNA matches it firmly. The size field is filled for only some rows; it gives once, few, many or a size class.

v_call: TRBV14
d_call: NA
clone_size: few
j_call: TRBJ2-5
cdr3_nt: TGTGCCAGCAGCCAAGGACGAGGTGATCGTTGGGGGAAGGAGACCCAGTACTTC
cdr3_aa: CASSQGRGDRWGKETQYF

v_call: TRBV28
d_call: NA
clone_size: NA
j_call: TRBJ2-3
cdr3_nt: TGTGCCAGCACCAGGTGGGGGGCCGCTAGCACAGATACGCAGTATTTT
cdr3_aa: CASTRWGAASTDTQYF

v_call: TRBV6-6
d_call: NA
clone_size: NA
j_call: TRBJ2-2
cdr3_nt: TGTGCCAGCAGTTATCACCCCGCCGGGGAGCTGTTTTTT
cdr3_aa: CASSYHPAGELFF

v_call: TRBV5-6
d_call: NA
clone_size: many
j_call: TRBJ1-2
cdr3_nt: TGTGCCAGCAGCTTGAGGGGGTTCGGGGGCTACACCTTC
cdr3_aa: CASSLRGFGGYTF

v_call: TRBV20-1
d_call: TRBD2
clone_size: NA
j_call: TRBJ2-3
cdr3_nt: TGCAGTGCCATTAAGCGGGAGGGAGGAAAAGATACGCAGTATTTT
cdr3_aa: CSAIKREGGKDTQYF

v_call: TRBV25-1
d_call: TRBD1
clone_size: NA
j_call: TRBJ1-5
cdr3_nt: TGTGCCAGCAGTGAACTGGGACAGGGCAATCAGCCCCGGCATTTT
cdr3_aa: CASSELGQGNQPRHF

v_call: TRBV7-2
d_call: TRBD2
clone_size: NA
j_call: TRBJ2-7
cdr3_nt: TGTGCCAGCAGCGCGGGACTAGCGGCCTCCTACGAGCAGTACTTC
cdr3_aa: CASSAGLAASYEQYF

v_call: TRBV7-9
d_call: TRBD2
clone_size: NA
j_call: TRBJ2-1
cdr3_nt: TGTGCCAGCAGCTTAGCGGGACTAGCGGGAGCTGAGCAGTTCTTC
cdr3_aa: CASSLAGLAGAEQFF

v_call: TRBV12-3/TRBV12-4
d_call: TRBD1
clone_size: NA
j_call: TRBJ2-4
cdr3_nt: TGTGCCAGCAGTTTGGGCAGGGGGCAAAACATTCAGTACTTC
cdr3_aa: CASSLGRGQNIQYF

v_call: TRBV9
d_call: NA
clone_size: NA
j_call: TRBJ2-7
cdr3_nt: TGTGCCAGCAGCCGCACTGAGACAGGAATCTACGAGCAGTACTTC
cdr3_aa: CASSRTETGIYEQYF

v_call: TRBV10-3
d_call: NA
clone_size: many
j_call: TRBJ1-5
cdr3_nt: TGTGCCATCAGGGCGGACAATCAGCCCCAGCATTTT
cdr3_aa: CAIRADNQPQHF

v_call: TRBV11-3
d_call: TRBD2
clone_size: once
j_call: TRBJ2-3
cdr3_nt: TGTGCCAGCAGCCCTGGGACTAGCGGGAGCTCAGATACGCAGTATTTT
cdr3_aa: CASSPGTSGSSDTQYF

v_call: TRBV25-1
d_call: NA
clone_size: many
j_call: TRBJ2-7
cdr3_nt: TGTGCCAGCAGTGATCCCCCCGGCGAGCAGTACTTC
cdr3_aa: CASSDPPGEQYF

v_call: TRBV7-9
d_call: TRBD2
clone_size: NA
j_call: TRBJ2-7
cdr3_nt: TGTGCCAGCAGCTTAGTACAGCGGGAGGGCCTTGCGACCTACGAGCAGTACTTC
cdr3_aa: CASSLVQREGLATYEQYF

v_call: TRBV4-1
d_call: TRBD2
clone_size: NA
j_call: TRBJ2-3
cdr3_nt: TGCGCCAGCAGCCAAGATCGGCTAGCGGGAACAGATACGCAGTATTTT
cdr3_aa: CASSQDRLAGTDTQYF

v_call: TRBV7-2
d_call: NA
clone_size: many
j_call: TRBJ2-3
cdr3_nt: TGTGCCAGCAGCTTCGCAACAGATACGCAGTATTTT
cdr3_aa: CASSFATDTQYF

v_call: TRBV15
d_call: NA
clone_size: NA
j_call: TRBJ2-7
cdr3_nt: TGTGCCACCAGCAGAGATCTCAGGGGTGAATCCTACGAGCAGTACTTC
cdr3_aa: CATSRDLRGESYEQYF

v_call: TRBV10-3
d_call: TRBD2
clone_size: NA
j_call: TRBJ2-7
cdr3_nt: TGTGCCATCAGTGAGATGGATAGCGGGAGTTACGAGCAGTACTTC
cdr3_aa: CAISEMDSGSYEQYF

v_call: TRBV5-1
d_call: NA
clone_size: many
j_call: TRBJ2-2
cdr3_nt: TGTGCCAGCAGCTTGGGGGACACCGGGGAGCTGTTTTTT
cdr3_aa: CASSLGDTGELFF

v_call: TRBV5-1
d_call: NA
clone_size: once
j_call: TRBJ2-2
cdr3_nt: TGCGCCAGCAGACTTTCCGGGACAAACACCGGGGAGCTGCTTTTT
cdr3_aa: CASRLSGTNTGELLF

v_call: TRBV6-1
d_call: TRBD1
clone_size: NA
j_call: TRBJ2-7
cdr3_nt: TGTGCCAGCGGCGCAGCTACCGCCGGGACAGGGCAGTTCGAGCAGTACTTC
cdr3_aa: CASGAATAGTGQFEQYF

v_call: TRBV11-2
d_call: NA
clone_size: NA
j_call: TRBJ2-3
cdr3_nt: TGTGCCAGCAGCTTACCCGACAGAGCATGGGGAGATACGCAGTATTTT
cdr3_aa: CASSLPDRAWGDTQYF

v_call: TRBV6-5
d_call: NA
clone_size: NA
j_call: TRBJ2-3
cdr3_nt: TGTGCCAGCAGTTACGACTACACAGATACGCAGTATTTT
cdr3_aa: CASSYDYTDTQYF

v_call: TRBV4-3
d_call: NA
clone_size: many
j_call: TRBJ2-5
cdr3_nt: TGCGCCAGCAGCCAAGTAAATCATGGAGACAGGCAAGAGACCCAGTACTTC
cdr3_aa: CASSQVNHGDRQETQYF

v_call: TRBV5-1
d_call: NA
clone_size: NA
j_call: TRBJ1-1
cdr3_nt: TGCGCCAGCAGCCGGACGGGATATGGCACTGAAGCTTTCTTT
cdr3_aa: CASSRTGYGTEAFF

v_call: TRBV25-1
d_call: TRBD1
clone_size: NA
j_call: TRBJ2-7
cdr3_nt: TGTGCCAGCAGTGACCCCGGGACAGGGGGCGGCGAGCAGTACTTC
cdr3_aa: CASSDPGTGGGEQYF

v_call: TRBV18
d_call: NA
clone_size: NA
j_call: TRBJ2-3
cdr3_nt: TGTGCCAGCTCACCATCATCGATTCGCACAGATACGCAGTATTTT
cdr3_aa: CASSPSSIRTDTQYF

v_call: TRBV5-1
d_call: NA
clone_size: NA
j_call: TRBJ1-1
cdr3_nt: TGCGCCAGCTCCGGGGGGGGTGAAGCTTTCTTT
cdr3_aa: CASSGGGEAFF

v_call: TRBV7-2
d_call: NA
clone_size: many
j_call: TRBJ2-7
cdr3_nt: TGTGCCAGCAGCTTAATCGGCTCCTACGAGCAGTACTTC
cdr3_aa: CASSLIGSYEQYF

v_call: TRBV7-7
d_call: TRBD2
clone_size: NA
j_call: TRBJ2-7
cdr3_nt: TGTGCTAGCAGCCCCGGGGGAGGGGACGAGCAGTACTTC
cdr3_aa: CASSPGGGDEQYF

v_call: TRBV7-2
d_call: NA
clone_size: many
j_call: TRBJ2-1
cdr3_nt: TGTGCCAGCAGCTTCGGGACCCTCGCTTACAATGAGCAGTTCTTC
cdr3_aa: CASSFGTLAYNEQFF

v_call: TRBV28
d_call: TRBD1
clone_size: few
j_call: TRBJ2-5
cdr3_nt: TGTGCCAGCAGTTCTCCGGGACAGGTCGGGTACGAGACCCAGTACTTC
cdr3_aa: CASSSPGQVGYETQYF

v_call: TRBV7-2
d_call: TRBD1
clone_size: NA
j_call: TRBJ2-1
cdr3_nt: TGTGCCAGCGGAGGACAGGGGAGGTACAATGAGCAGTTCTTC
cdr3_aa: CASGGQGRYNEQFF

v_call: TRBV2
d_call: TRBD1
clone_size: NA
j_call: TRBJ2-6
cdr3_nt: TGTGCCACTCGGGACAGGGTGCCCACTGGGGCCAACGTCCTGACTTTC
cdr3_aa: CATRDRVPTGANVLTF

v_call: TRBV3-1
d_call: TRBD1
clone_size: few
j_call: TRBJ1-2
cdr3_nt: TGTGCCAGCAGCCAAGAGAGGAGCAGGGGGTACTATGGCTACACCTTC
cdr3_aa: CASSQERSRGYYGYTF

v_call: TRBV28
d_call: TRBD1
clone_size: NA
j_call: TRBJ2-5
cdr3_nt: TGTGCCAGCAGTCATCCTGGGGACAGCACTCCCGGGTACCAAGAGACCCAGTACTTC
cdr3_aa: CASSHPGDSTPGYQETQYF

v_call: TRBV5-1
d_call: NA
clone_size: few
j_call: TRBJ2-1
cdr3_nt: TGCGCCAGCAGCTTGAGCCTAGTCGGGTTCAATGAGCAGTTCTTC
cdr3_aa: CASSLSLVGFNEQFF

v_call: TRBV5-1
d_call: NA
clone_size: many
j_call: TRBJ2-5
cdr3_nt: TGCGCCAGCAGAGTTGGACAAAAAGAGACCCAGTACTTC
cdr3_aa: CASRVGQKETQYF

v_call: TRBV20-1
d_call: TRBD2
clone_size: NA
j_call: TRBJ2-1
cdr3_nt: TGCAGTGCTAGAGATCTCGGAACTAGCGGGATCTCCTACAATGAGCAGTTCTTC
cdr3_aa: CSARDLGTSGISYNEQFF

v_call: TRBV20-1
d_call: NA
clone_size: few
j_call: TRBJ2-1
cdr3_nt: TGCAGTGCTAGAGATCCCCGGACAGCGCAAAATGAGCAGTTCTTC
cdr3_aa: CSARDPRTAQNEQFF

v_call: TRBV5-1
d_call: TRBD2
clone_size: NA
j_call: TRBJ2-7
cdr3_nt: TGCGCCAGCAGCTTGGGACCGGGAGGTCAAAACGAGCAGTACTTC
cdr3_aa: CASSLGPGGQNEQYF

v_call: TRBV7-9
d_call: TRBD2
clone_size: few
j_call: TRBJ2-1
cdr3_nt: TGTGCCAGCAGCTATAGCGGGGCCTACAATGAGCAGTTCTTC
cdr3_aa: CASSYSGAYNEQFF

v_call: TRBV2
d_call: NA
clone_size: few
j_call: TRBJ2-1
cdr3_nt: TGTGCCAGCAGTGTGGTACCCAGGAAGGAGCAGTTCTTC
cdr3_aa: CASSVVPRKEQFF

v_call: TRBV5-8
d_call: NA
clone_size: NA
j_call: TRBJ2-7
cdr3_nt: TGTGCCAGCAGCCCGCTCCGACAGAACTACGAGCAGTACTTC
cdr3_aa: CASSPLRQNYEQYF

v_call: TRBV4-1
d_call: TRBD1
clone_size: many
j_call: TRBJ2-3
cdr3_nt: TGCGCCAGCAGCCAAGATCCGCAGGGGGCAGATACGCAGTATTTT
cdr3_aa: CASSQDPQGADTQYF

v_call: TRBV7-9
d_call: TRBD1
clone_size: NA
j_call: TRBJ1-4
cdr3_nt: TGTGCCAGCAGCTTAGGCCCTCGACAGGGACCAACTAATGAAAAACTGTTTTTT
cdr3_aa: CASSLGPRQGPTNEKLFF

v_call: TRBV20-1
d_call: NA
clone_size: few
j_call: TRBJ2-7
cdr3_nt: TGCAGTGCTAGAAAGGCCTCCTACGAGCAGTACTTC
cdr3_aa: CSARKASYEQYF

v_call: TRBV10-3
d_call: TRBD1
clone_size: NA
j_call: TRBJ1-6
cdr3_nt: TGTGCCATCAGGCCGGGACAGGGGGATTCACCCCTCCACTTT
cdr3_aa: CAIRPGQGDSPLHF

v_call: TRBV5-1
d_call: NA
clone_size: few
j_call: TRBJ1-3
cdr3_nt: TGCGCCAGCAGCTTCGGGTCGGTCGGAGGAAACACCATATATTTT
cdr3_aa: CASSFGSVGGNTIYF

v_call: TRBV30
d_call: NA
clone_size: NA
j_call: TRBJ1-5
cdr3_nt: TGTGCCTGGAGTGTACAATCTTTTTTCTCCAGGTCTAGCAATCAGCCCCAGCATTTT
cdr3_aa: CAWSVQSFFSRSSNQPQHF

v_call: TRBV7-2
d_call: NA
clone_size: many
j_call: TRBJ2-6
cdr3_nt: TGTGCCAGCAGCTTCCGGGAGACCGGGGCCAACGTCCTGACTTTC
cdr3_aa: CASSFRETGANVLTF

v_call: TRBV11-1
d_call: TRBD2
clone_size: NA
j_call: TRBJ2-3
cdr3_nt: TGTGCCAGCAGCTTAGACATCCCTAGCGGGAGGGCCACAGATACGCAGTATTTT
cdr3_aa: CASSLDIPSGRATDTQYF

v_call: TRBV27
d_call: NA
clone_size: few
j_call: TRBJ2-1
cdr3_nt: TGTGCCAGCAGTTTCCGGACTGTCGGTGGCGAGCAGTTCTTC
cdr3_aa: CASSFRTVGGEQFF

v_call: TRBV19
d_call: NA
clone_size: few
j_call: TRBJ2-5
cdr3_nt: TGTGCCAGTAGTGATATGGGGGACCCGGGAGAGACCCAGTACTTC
cdr3_aa: CASSDMGDPGETQYF

v_call: TRBV5-8
d_call: NA
clone_size: few
j_call: TRBJ1-6
cdr3_nt: TGTGCCAGCAGCTTGGACCGGGGTTATAATTCACCCCTCCACTTT
cdr3_aa: CASSLDRGYNSPLHF

v_call: TRBV3-1
d_call: TRBD2
clone_size: few
j_call: TRBJ2-3
cdr3_nt: TGTGCCAGCAGCCTTAGCGGGAGCAGTTCCACAGATACGCAGTATTTT
cdr3_aa: CASSLSGSSSTDTQYF

v_call: TRBV6-2/TRBV6-3
d_call: NA
clone_size: NA
j_call: TRBJ2-6
cdr3_nt: TGTGCCAGCAGTTACCCAGGGTCTGGGGCCAACGTCCTGACTTTC
cdr3_aa: CASSYPGSGANVLTF

v_call: TRBV6-5
d_call: NA
clone_size: few
j_call: TRBJ1-1
cdr3_nt: TGTGCCAGCAGTTTCAGACAGGACACTGAAGCTTTCTTT
cdr3_aa: CASSFRQDTEAFF